This TCR beta chain was found in a study of blood T cells in healthy people across ages. Study-wide findings and caveats: There was a strong correlation between TCR beta diversity and naive T cell percentage.

Together with a sample-barcoded 5' primer, a J-beta primer mix was included in a second PCR lasting roughly 6 to 12 cycles. Using its own MiXCR run on the 5' RACE reads, TCRdb lists one record per CDR3 protein. The sample has some 940,000 distinct CDR3 sequences, approximately 32% seen once. The sample holds one count of this clonotype. The target antigen is unknown. After removal of 6 bases from V and 1 base from J, the junction contained 12 bases not matched to a gene. CDR3 length: 17 residues. The same specimen was also included in a second study, on T cells of mothers and their children.

The chain joins TRBV12-3 or TRBV12-4 to TRBJ1-5; 7 bases align to TRBD1. Sequencing was carried out using blood. The sequence came from a middle-aged woman in good health. The CDR3 is CASSSGQLWRSNQPQHF. In nucleotides, the CDR3 is TGTGCCAGCAGCTCGGGACAGCTCTGGAGGAGCAATCAGCCCCAGCATTTT.